The clone carrying this T cell receptor (beta chain) was observed a few times. Its matching antigen is unknown. V lost 1 base to trimming and J lost 6 bases, with 8 bases between them. Per the germline V gene, CDR1 is SGHDT and CDR2 is YYEEEE. The CDR3 has 14 residues. The protocol was immunoSEQ multiplex PCR, while the TCRdb copy is restricted to in-frame clones and leaves out a portion. The table has roughly 67,000 clones, 80% to 85% seen once. The sample belongs to a study of T cell responses to AZD1222 COVID-19 vaccine. Study-level findings and limits: Donors were largely white British and mainly female; clonal diversity was possibly underestimated. No day 14 peak samples; only post-peak repertoires were characterized. Seropositive status at baseline applied to only 6 or 7 AZD1222 recipients. As reported, nearly half of all spike-specific TCRs target variant regions that are unmutated.

This chain joins TRBV5-6 and TRBJ1-6; D ambiguous. This clonotype originated in an adult in good health. The sample was peripheral blood, taken on day 0 of AZD1222 vaccination. This CDR3 is CASSLSFRNSPLHF. DNA of the CDR3: TGTGCCAGCAGCTTGTCATTCCGTAATTCACCCCTCCACTTT.